The present entry profiles one T cell receptor beta chain with its context. This clone is a singleton in its sample. Its binding antigen is unknown. Within one base of it there is no much larger clone, and no base qualities were kept. The sample belongs to a study of blood T cell repertoires in COVID-19 (dated by TCRdb to 2020 to 2022). For the study in its entirety: Collaborator samples came from the United States, Italy and Spain and covered acute and convalescent phases of COVID-19. Deeply sampled blood TCRbeta repertoires from subjects exposed to, actively infected with, or recovered from COVID-19 were included in the dataset. HLA class I and class II types, where available, came from metadata supplied by the sample provider rather than from assay-based typing. Sample metadata almost always included a de-identified subject ID, COVID-19 status, age in years and sex. The repertoires were made available in a free public database intended to serve as a resource for research on the immune response to SARS-CoV-2. The samples were drawn from two sources: the first 160 participants of the ongoing ImmuneRACE study, and 1,200 or so subjects contributed by 6 global collaborators. The material from the prospective study consisted of cDNA or gDNA derived from T cells, B-cell-depleted T cells, or PBMCs.

The V end gives up 4 bases and the J end 7 bases, leaving 7 bases in the junction not matched to a gene. Including cysteine and phenylalanine, the CDR3 has 15 amino acids. CDR3 DNA is the only sequence kept; it has 45 bases, read in frame from the first base. Based on the germline V gene (reference sequence), the CDR1 and CDR2 sequences are LGHDT and YNNKEL. The immunoSEQ Assay, a bias-controlled multiplex PCR, was used to amplify TCRbeta CDR3 regions from genomic DNA. As for the authors' bioinformatics: The number of nucleated cells in each sample was estimated by amplification of reference gene primers within the assay. To quantify the absolute abundance of each unique TCRbeta CDR3 rearrangement, sequence reads were collapsed and filtered. Productive Simpson clonality was computed per sample as the square root of Simpson's diversity index over productive rearrangements. Imported from immuneACCESS, the table was reduced by TCRdb to in-frame sequences with V and J called. These copies leave out some clones; in studies compared against another copy, an unresolved V gene accounts for under half, and the cause of the remainder is not known. V, J and clone size were drawn from that table, and D and trimming were deduced from the DNA. The sample contains roughly 140,000 clones, 80% to 90% of them found a single time. The top ten constitute around 7% of the sample.

What the study reported, not specific to this receptor: The quantity of clinical and demographic metadata differed by source and by participant and was supplied without curation.

In the prospective study, participants were roughly 18 to 100 years old, resided in around 25 geographic areas of the United States, and were enrolled through a virtual design. To assign participants to cohorts, the prospective study relied on clinical history that participants themselves reported in a screening survey and a study questionnaire. For ImmuneRACE Cohort 3, a participant was defined as recovered based on two consecutive negative NP/OP PCR tests, clearance by a healthcare professional, or resolution of symptoms. Each participant in the prospective study had whole blood, serum and a nasopharyngeal or oropharyngeal swab collected by mobile phlebotomists. Over a 2-month period, participants in the prospective study had the option of providing additional blood draws and questionnaires. Before DNA extraction, prospective study blood samples were shipped either frozen or at room temperature.

Sequenced sample: PBMCs or T cells enriched from blood (not recorded which). This sequence originates from a man aged 45-60 years who had recovered from COVID-19. Recombination linked TRBV3-1 (or the pseudogene TRBV3-2) to TRBJ1-4; TRBD1 agrees with 9 junctional bases. The nucleotide sequence reads as follows: TGTGCCAGCAGCCGAACGACAGGGGGTGGTGAAAAACTGTTTTTT. It encodes CASSRTTGGGEKLFF.